A single sample is the source of the 8 T cell receptor beta chains below, sequenced in a study of blood T cell repertoires in COVID-19. Profiled with immunoSEQ multiplex PCR; TCRdb holds only in-frame clones, not every one. The data contain approximately 100,000 clones, 84% of them singletons. Sequences were obtained from peripheral blood. These TCRs come from a man between 60 and 70 years old with acute or convalescent COVID-19.

The rearrangement joins TRBV4-1 to TRBJ2-7; D ambiguous. From germline, CDR1 is MGHRA and CDR2 YSYEKL. The CDR3 spans 10 residues. Between the trimmed V and J ends, which lost 3 bases and 6 bases, there was a span of 3 bases. In DNA, the CDR3 is TGCGCCAGCAGCCACGTCGAGCAGTACTTC. This gives the protein CASSHVEQYF.

The J gene is TRBJ1-6, the V gene TRBV5-1, with TRBD1 as a possible D gene (6 bases). Germline CDR1 is SGHRS and CDR2 is YFSETQ. Trimming left V 4 bases short and J 0 bases short, with 20 bases between. This CDR3 contains 19 residues. CDR3 loop: CASSPGWGRISSYNSPLHF. The CDR3 nucleotides are TGCGCCAGCAGCCCGGGTTGGGGGCGCATAAGCTCCTATAATTCACCCCTCCACTTT.

V usage is TRBV5-1 and J usage is TRBJ2-3, with 7 bases aligning to TRBD2. The CDR3 is made up of 14 amino acids. CDR1 and CDR2 (germline): SGHRS, YFSETQ. The junction had 3 bases not matched to a gene; V was cut back by 4 bases and J by 1 base. This chain's CDR3 is CASSGAGGTDTQYF. In DNA, the CDR3 is TGCGCCAGCAGCGGTGCGGGGGGCACAGATACGCAGTATTTT.

The rearrangement joins TRBV6-5 to TRBJ2-3, with 11 bases identical to TRBD1. Germline CDR1 and CDR2: MNHEY and SVGAGI. The junction had 7 bases not matched to a gene; V was cut back by 2 bases and J by 6 bases. There are 16 residues in the CDR3. CDR3 DNA: TGTGCCAGCAGTTACCAGGGACAGGGGGGATCGGATACGCAGTATTTT. Its translation: CASSYQGQGGSDTQYF.

J is TRBJ1-2 and V is TRBV18; TRBD1 aligns across 7 bases. J was trimmed by 4 bases and V by 6 bases; bases with no gene match: 8. The CDR3 loop spans 14 amino acids. Looked up from germline, CDR1 is KGHSH and CDR2 is LQKENI. CDR3 coding DNA: TGTGCCAGCTCGCCCGAGGGACAGTCCTATGGCTACACCTTC. Residues: CASSPEGQSYGYTF.

V and J are TRBV28 and TRBJ2-3; TRBD2 is a possible D gene (7 bases). V was clipped by 3 bases and J by 1 base, with 14 bases between them. CDR1 is MDHEN and CDR2 is SYDVKM in the germline V gene. The CDR3 contains 16 residues. The CDR3 loop reads CASSFRGARGTDTQYF. The CDR3, as DNA: TGTGCCAGCAGTTTTCGGGGGGCAAGGGGCACAGATACGCAGTATTTT.

The chain carries TRBV7-9 and TRBJ1-2; D remains ambiguous. V shed 6 bases and J shed 5 bases, with 22 bases lying between them. The CDR3 loop spans 16 amino acids. Germline V gene sequence: CDR1 SEHNR, CDR2 FQNEAQ (reference sequence). DNA for the CDR3: TGTGCCAGCAGAAGAACCGGCAGTCCACAGTTATATGGCTACACCTTC. It codes for CASRRTGSPQLYGYTF.

The genes are TRBV11-3 and TRBJ2-1, with TRBD2 matching 11 bases. This CDR3 is built from 18 residues. CDR1 and CDR2 from the germline V gene are SGHNT and YENEEA. V was pared by 5 bases and J by 2 bases, with 11 bases of the junction left unmatched. The CDR3 is CASSQGVIAGGTYNEQFF. As DNA, the CDR3 is TGTGCCAGCAGCCAGGGAGTAATAGCGGGGGGGACCTACAATGAGCAGTTCTTC.